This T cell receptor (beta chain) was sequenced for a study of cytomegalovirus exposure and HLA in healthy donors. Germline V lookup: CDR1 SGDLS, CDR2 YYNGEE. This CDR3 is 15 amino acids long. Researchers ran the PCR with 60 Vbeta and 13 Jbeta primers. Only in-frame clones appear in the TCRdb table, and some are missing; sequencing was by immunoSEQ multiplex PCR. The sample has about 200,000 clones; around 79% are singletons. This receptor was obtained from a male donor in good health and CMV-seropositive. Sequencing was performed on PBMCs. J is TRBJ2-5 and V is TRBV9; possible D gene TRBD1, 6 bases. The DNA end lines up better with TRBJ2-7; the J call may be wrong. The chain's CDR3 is CASSVTQQGTYEQYF. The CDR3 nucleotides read TGTGCCAGCAGCGTCACTCAACAGGGCACCTACGAGCAGTACTTC.